This T cell receptor (beta chain) was obtained from a study of CXCR3-negative and CXCR3-positive naive CD8 T cells. As for the study in general: A total of approximately 140 million TRB reads was generated, with about 1.5 +/- 0.3 million per library. Study-wide results and limits: Naive subsets were similarly diverse, while memory CD8+ repertoires were much less diverse.

Carrying UMI labels, the TRB cDNA libraries were prepared through 5' RACE. TCRdb reanalyzed the 5' RACE reads, giving one entry per CDR3 protein sequence and no DNA. There are about 6,700 distinct CDR3 sequences in the sample, with roughly 1.6% held by the top ten. This clonotype is called medium-sized based on its frequency. What it binds is unknown. Per germline, CDR1 SGHRS and CDR2 YFSETQ. CDR3 length: 13 amino acids. Triplicate 300,000-cell sorts were made of each CD8+ T cell subset. This clonotype originated in a human donor in good health. Some clones in this sample may be carry-over from other donors' samples. V gene TRBV5-1 combines with J gene TRBJ2-7. Sequenced: naive CXCR3- CD8+ T cells from blood. Subset given: CD45RO-CCR7+CD27+CD95- naive CD8+ T cells lacking CXCR3 (TNR3-). CDR3 in amino acids: CASSWDRSYEQYF.